A selection of T cell receptor beta chains follows, all from one sample in a study of beta chain features in type 1 diabetes. Only in-frame clones appear in the TCRdb table, and some are missing; sequencing was by immunoSEQ multiplex PCR. The sample holds under 550,000 clones; more than 9.5% are singletons and the top ten take 0.035% to 0.05%. Material for sequencing was naive CD4+ T cells from blood. The receptors here all came from a woman aged 18-29 years in good health. Both conserved end residues are part of each CDR3. D genes are given only for firm matches. Clone size is stated in some rows and not others, as once, few, many or a class when expanded.

j_gene: TRBJ1-4; abundance: few; d_gene: .; v_gene: TRBV7-9; len: 16; CDR3nt: TGTGCCAGCAGCTTAGGGCCATTTGCAACTAATGAAAAACTGTTTTTT; CDR3aa: CASSLGPFATNEKLFF
j_gene: TRBJ2-7; abundance: .; d_gene: .; v_gene: TRBV5-1; len: 14; CDR3nt: TGCGCCAGCAGCCGCTCCGCGAGCTCCTACGAGCAGTACTTC; CDR3aa: CASSRSASSYEQYF
j_gene: TRBJ1-2; abundance: .; d_gene: TRBD1; v_gene: TRBV9; len: 15; CDR3nt: TGTGCCAGCAGCGCCCGGGACAGGGGATCCCATGGCTACACCTTC; CDR3aa: CASSARDRGSHGYTF
j_gene: TRBJ1-5; abundance: few; d_gene: .; v_gene: TRBV25-1; len: 15; CDR3nt: TGTGCCATCGGGCGGGCAGGGATGGCTCCTCAGCCCCAGCATTTT; CDR3aa: CAIGRAGMAPQPQHF
j_gene: TRBJ2-1; abundance: .; d_gene: .; v_gene: TRBV6-5; len: 10; CDR3nt: TGTGCCAGCAGTTACAGTGAGCAGTTCTTC; CDR3aa: CASSYSEQFF
j_gene: TRBJ2-4; abundance: .; d_gene: .; v_gene: TRBV21-1; len: 17; CDR3nt: TGTGCCAGCAGCAAAGTGTCGGCAGGGGTCCTCAAAAACATTCAGTACTTC; CDR3aa: CASSKVSAGVLKNIQYF
j_gene: TRBJ1-2; abundance: few; d_gene: .; v_gene: TRBV19; len: 15; CDR3nt: TGTGCCAGTAGTATCAGGGGAGAAGCTAACTATGGCTACACCTTC; CDR3aa: CASSIRGEANYGYTF
j_gene: TRBJ2-1; abundance: few; d_gene: TRBD2; v_gene: TRBV5-4; len: 15; CDR3nt: TGTGCCAGCACGACCGGTAGCGGGAGGTTCTATGAGCAGTTCTTC; CDR3aa: CASTTGSGRFYEQFF
j_gene: TRBJ2-5; abundance: .; d_gene: .; v_gene: TRBV9; len: 12; CDR3nt: TGTGCCAGCAGCAACAGCAAAGAGACCCAGTACTTC; CDR3aa: CASSNSKETQYF
j_gene: TRBJ2-2; abundance: few; d_gene: TRBD1; v_gene: TRBV4-1; len: 15; CDR3nt: TGCGCCAGCAGCCCGCCGGGACAGAGCACCGGGGAGCTGTTTTTT; CDR3aa: CASSPPGQSTGELFF
j_gene: TRBJ1-5; abundance: few; d_gene: .; v_gene: TRBV27; len: 15; CDR3nt: TGTGCCAGCAGTTTAAATCATGGGAGCAATCAGCCCCAGCATTTT; CDR3aa: CASSLNHGSNQPQHF
j_gene: TRBJ1-2; abundance: .; d_gene: .; v_gene: TRBV18; len: 13; CDR3nt: TGTGCCAGCTCACCGGGGGGAAACTATGGCTACACCTTC; CDR3aa: CASSPGGNYGYTF
j_gene: TRBJ1-1; abundance: few; d_gene: .; v_gene: TRBV19; len: 12; CDR3nt: TGTGCCATAAGTCGAGGGAACACTGAAGCTTTCTTT; CDR3aa: CAISRGNTEAFF
j_gene: TRBJ1-1; abundance: .; d_gene: .; v_gene: TRBV5-1; len: 14; CDR3nt: TGCGCCAGCAGCTTGTGGTTGGACAACACTGAAGCTTTCTTT; CDR3aa: CASSLWLDNTEAFF
j_gene: TRBJ2-7; abundance: .; d_gene: .; v_gene: TRBV7-9; len: 14; CDR3nt: TGTGCCAGCAGCTTACGACGGGAGTCCTACGAGCAGTACTTC; CDR3aa: CASSLRRESYEQYF
j_gene: TRBJ1-4; abundance: .; d_gene: .; v_gene: TRBV5-1; len: 13; CDR3nt: TGCGCCAGCAGCCCTTCGACGGAGGAAAAACTGTTTTTT; CDR3aa: CASSPSTEEKLFF
j_gene: TRBJ2-1; abundance: few; d_gene: .; v_gene: TRBV5-1; len: 13; CDR3nt: TGCGCCAGCAGCTTGGCAGGGTCCAATGAGCAGTTCTTC; CDR3aa: CASSLAGSNEQFF
j_gene: TRBJ2-7; abundance: .; d_gene: TRBD1; v_gene: TRBV11-2; len: 15; CDR3nt: TGTGCCAGCAGCGTCAAACAGGGGGCTTCCTACGAGCAGTACTTC; CDR3aa: CASSVKQGASYEQYF
j_gene: TRBJ1-2; abundance: .; d_gene: .; v_gene: TRBV27; len: 17; CDR3nt: TGTGCCAGCAGTTTATTCGCCCAGGTCCCATCAAACTATGGCTACACCTTC; CDR3aa: CASSLFAQVPSNYGYTF
j_gene: TRBJ1-2; abundance: few; d_gene: .; v_gene: TRBV4-3; len: 15; CDR3nt: TGCGCCAGCAGCCAAGATTGGGGAGGACTGAATGGCTACACCTTC; CDR3aa: CASSQDWGGLNGYTF
j_gene: TRBJ2-5; abundance: .; d_gene: .; v_gene: TRBV7-9; len: 12; CDR3nt: TGTGCCAGCAGCTCGGTCCAAGAGACCCAGTACTTC; CDR3aa: CASSSVQETQYF
j_gene: TRBJ2-1; abundance: .; d_gene: TRBD1; v_gene: TRBV7-9; len: 16; CDR3nt: TGTGCCAGCAGCCTCCTTGGGACAGCACAGAACAATGAGCAGTTCTTC; CDR3aa: CASSLLGTAQNNEQFF